This T cell receptor beta chain was captured by sequencing in a study of T cell responses to AZD1222 COVID-19 vaccine. Overall study results and limits: The study reported that nearly half of spike-specific TCRs target unmutated variant regions.

This CDR3 region has 13 residues. V was cut by 3 bases and J by 6 bases, with 12 bases left in between. Germline CDR1 LNHNV, CDR2 YYDKDF (reference sequence). This clone was seen only once. Its antigen is still unknown. The method was immunoSEQ multiplex PCR; TCRdb's version includes in-frame clones alone and lacks a portion of them. The table has 160,000 or so clones, 85% to 95% seen once. The receptor's source is an adult who received the AZD1222 COVID-19 vaccine. This material consisted of peripheral blood, taken 28 days after the second AZD1222 dose. V is TRBV15 and J is TRBJ2-7, with D hard to call. DNA for the CDR3: TGTGCCACCAGCAGCCGGGTGTCCGGCGAGCAGTACTTC. Translation: CATSSRVSGEQYF.